This T cell receptor beta chain was identified in a study of shared clonotypes between healthy human individuals. For the study at large: Each donor had three CD4 naive, three CD4 memory, two CD8 naive and one CD8 memory plate. Study-level points and caveats: Larger estimated richness was generally recorded for naive subsets relative to memory subsets. Tissues were not sampled, only blood, and their repertoires likely differ.

This clone has just one count. Its antigen is currently unknown. The repertoire was sequenced with immunoSEQ multiplex PCR; TCRdb's copy has only in-frame clones and lacks some. The sample has under 2,500,000 clones, under 97% seen once. The clonotype comes from a man in his late teens or twenties in good health. Sequencing was carried out using naive CD4+ T cells sorted from blood. Subset: CD45RA+ positively selected.

The CDR3 coding sequence is TGTGCCAGCAGTTTAAACTATGGCTACACCTTC. It specifies CASSLNYGYTF. The chain recombines TRBV27 with TRBJ1-2, with D unclear. The germline CDR1 and CDR2 sequences are MNHEY and SMNVEV (reference sequence). The CDR3 has 11 residues. With 2 bases removed from V and 2 bases from J, the gap between germline ends came to 0 bases.